The rows below give T cell receptor beta chains drawn from one sample of a study of T-cell reconstitution after alpha-beta-depleted transplantation in children. TCRdb ran MiXCR on the PCR reads and lists one entry per CDR3 protein. The sample has 200,000 to 250,000 distinct CDR3 sequences, around 10% seen once; the top ten hold around 6%. The starting material was PBMCs from the stem cell graft donor, obtained from the stem cell graft. The receptor set was obtained from a human donor who donated a stem cell graft to a child with acute lymphoblastic leukemia. Each CDR3 is given with its conserved first and last residue. Fields, in order: V gene, D gene, J gene, clone size, CDR3 DNA, CDR3 protein. D genes are given only for firm matches. A clone size is listed for some rows: how often the clone was seen (once, few, many), or a class if it is expanded.

>TRBV6-1|-|TRBJ1-1|few
TGTGCCAGCAGCCCGGGGTTACCCACTGAAGCTTTCTTT
CASSPGLPTEAFF
>TRBV11-3|TRBD2|TRBJ2-5|-
TGTGCCAGCAGCACACTAGCGGGAGAGACCCAGTACTTC
CASSTLAGETQYF
>TRBV2|-|TRBJ2-3|few
TGTGCCAGCCGGGGGCTTTCTGATACGCAGTATTTT
CASRGLSDTQYF
>TRBV6-4|-|TRBJ2-3|-
TGTGCCAGCAGACGGGGCCTACTCTGGGCAGATACGCAGTATTTT
CASRRGLLWADTQYF
>TRBV2|TRBD1|TRBJ1-5|-
TGTGCCAGCAGTGAACCGGGGACAGGGGTAGGTCAGCCCCAGCATTTT
CASSEPGTGVGQPQHF
>TRBV20-1|TRBD1|TRBJ1-5|-
TGCAGTGCTGTCGACTCAGGGGGTCAGCCCCAGCATTTT
CSAVDSGGQPQHF
>TRBV4-1|TRBD1|TRBJ1-2|many
TGCGCCAGCAGCCAAGGGACAGGGTATGGCTACACCTTC
CASSQGTGYGYTF
>TRBV7-8|TRBD2|TRBJ2-5|few
TGTGCCAGCAGCCATAGCGGGGGGGCCCCAGAGACCCAGTACTTC
CASSHSGGAPETQYF
>TRBV6-2/TRBV6-3|TRBD1|TRBJ2-1|-
TGTGCCAGCAGCGTGACAGGGTCCTACAATGAGCAGTTCTTC
CASSVTGSYNEQFF
>TRBV20-1|-|TRBJ2-7|few
TGCAGTGCTAGCCAAACTAGAGTGCTCTACGAGCAGTACTTC
CSASQTRVLYEQYF
>TRBV7-2|-|TRBJ1-3|many
TGTGCCAGCAGCTCCCAGGATGGGCTTGGAAACACCATATATTTT
CASSSQDGLGNTIYF
>TRBV10-2|-|TRBJ2-2|many
TGCGCCAGCTCTGATGAGAGGGGGAACGGGGAGCTGTTTTTT
CASSDERGNGELFF
>TRBV19|-|TRBJ2-7|many
TGTGCCAGTAGTGACAGGTCCTACGAGCAGTACTTC
CASSDRSYEQYF
>TRBV6-2/TRBV6-3|-|TRBJ1-5|-
TGTGCCACCAGAGACCCTAGCAATCAGCCCCAGCATTTT
CATRDPSNQPQHF
>TRBV14|-|TRBJ2-3|few
TGTGCCAGCAGCCAACGTCTTACCAGAGCAGATACGCAGTATTTT
CASSQRLTRADTQYF
>TRBV27|-|TRBJ2-7|once
TGTGCCAGCAGCCCTGGGGTCTCCTACGAGCAGTACTTC
CASSPGVSYEQYF
>TRBV2|-|TRBJ2-7|many
TGTGCCAGCACCGACAGAAATTACGAGCAGTACTTC
CASTDRNYEQYF
>TRBV29-1|-|TRBJ1-2|many
TGCAGCGTTGAGGGGGGACCCTATGGCTACACCTTC
CSVEGGPYGYTF
>TRBV5-1|-|TRBJ2-2|few
TGCGCCAGCAGCTTGACAGGGTCGCACACCGGGGAGCTGTTTTTT
CASSLTGSHTGELFF
>TRBV7-9|TRBD1|TRBJ2-2|many
TGTGCCAGCAGTGGACAGGGTTGGGCTTCGACCGGGGAGCTGTTTTTT
CASSGQGWASTGELFF
>TRBV6-1|TRBD2|TRBJ2-2|-
TGTGCCACCGTCTCTGGGGGGGCGAACACCGGGGAGCTGTTTTTT
CATVSGGANTGELFF
>TRBV7-6|-|TRBJ2-7|few
TGTGCCAGCAGCTTGGGGGCTGACGGTTACGAGCAGTACTTC
CASSLGADGYEQYF
>TRBV7-2|TRBD1|TRBJ2-1|many
TGTGCCAGCAACCCGGGACAGGGAATAAATGAGGAGCAGTTCTTC
CASNPGQGINEEQFF
>TRBV18|-|TRBJ1-1|-
TGTGCCAGCTCATATGGGGGCTCTGAAGCTTTCTTT
CASSYGGSEAFF
>TRBV18|-|TRBJ2-3|-
TGTGCCAGCTCAGTTTCGGGGCCAGATACGCAGTATTTT
CASSVSGPDTQYF
>TRBV3-1|TRBD2|TRBJ2-7|-
TGTGCCAGCAGCCAGACGCTGCGGGGGGGCAAGTACTTC
CASSQTLRGGKYF
>TRBV7-2|-|TRBJ2-3|-
TGTGCCAGCAGCCCCTCGAGAATGTGGGCAGGGACAGATACGCAGTATTTT
CASSPSRMWAGTDTQYF
>TRBV20-1|-|TRBJ1-3|few
TGCAGTGCTAGATCTCGGCAGGCGGGTGTGAGTTCTGGAAACACCATATATTTT
CSARSRQAGVSSGNTIYF
>TRBV14|TRBD1|TRBJ2-7|-
TGTGCCAGCAGCCTCATCGGGACAGCAATCCCCTACGAGCAGTACTTC
CASSLIGTAIPYEQYF
>TRBV5-1|TRBD1|TRBJ2-3|-
TGCGCCAGCAGCTTGCGGCAGGGGGCGCCCACAGATACGCAGTATTTT
CASSLRQGAPTDTQYF
>TRBV10-2|-|TRBJ2-2|many
TGCGCCACCCAACGACAGGCCACGGGGACCGGGGAGCTGTTTTTT
CATQRQATGTGELFF
>TRBV27|-|TRBJ1-1|few
TGTGCCAGCAGTTTAATTACAGGCGCGAACACTGAAGCTTTCTTT
CASSLITGANTEAFF
>TRBV6-2/TRBV6-3|-|TRBJ2-2|many
TGTGCCAGCAGCACTATTGGGGAGCTGTTTTTT
CASSTIGELFF
>TRBV20-1|TRBD1|TRBJ2-2|once
TGCTGTGCTAGGTTAGAGACAGGGATGAACACCGGGGAGCTGTTTTTT
CCARLETGMNTGELFF
>TRBV29-1|-|TRBJ2-7|-
TGCAGCGTTGATTCAGGGGAATCCTACGAGCAGTACTTC
CSVDSGESYEQYF
>TRBV27|TRBD1|TRBJ1-2|many
TGTGCCAGCAGTCCCCGACAGGGTTCGGGCTATGGCTACACCTTC
CASSPRQGSGYGYTF
>TRBV20-1|TRBD1|TRBJ2-7|many
TGCAGTGTAGGTCGGGGTGACAGGGTATCCTACGAGCAGTACTTC
CSVGRGDRVSYEQYF
>TRBV7-9|-|TRBJ2-3|many
TGTGCCAGCAGCTTAGAGTTTGGACTGGAAGATACGCAGTATTTT
CASSLEFGLEDTQYF
>TRBV4-1|-|TRBJ2-7|many
TGCGCCAGCAGCCCCGGGGGGCGTGGGTACGAGCAGTACTTC
CASSPGGRGYEQYF
>TRBV14|TRBD1|TRBJ1-2|-
TGTGCCAGCAGCCCCATGCGACAGGGCCTTCCCACCTTC
CASSPMRQGLPTF
>TRBV5-1|-|TRBJ2-1|-
TGCGCCAGCAGTTGGGGGGTGGGTGAGCAGTTCTTC
CASSWGVGEQFF
>TRBV27|-|TRBJ2-1|few
TGTGCCAGCAGTCCCCTCACAGGGAACTCCTACAATGAGCAGTTCTTC
CASSPLTGNSYNEQFF
>TRBV3-1|-|TRBJ2-7|few
TGTGCCAGCAGCAAACAGGGTCGAACCTACGAGCAGTACTTC
CASSKQGRTYEQYF
>TRBV12-3/TRBV12-4|TRBD2|TRBJ2-1|many
TGTGCCAGCAGTCTGGGGACTAGCTATGAGCAGTTCTTC
CASSLGTSYEQFF
>TRBV20-1|-|TRBJ1-5|few
TGCAGTGCTAGTCGTGGGGTTCATCAGCCCCAGCATTTT
CSASRGVHQPQHF
>TRBV6-2/TRBV6-3|-|TRBJ1-2|-
TGTGCCGCTCGGGACGGTGGCTACACCTTC
CAARDGGYTF
>TRBV20-1|TRBD1|TRBJ2-7|-
TGCAGTGCTAGAGATCCCCTCGGGACAGGCCCCTACGAGCAGTACTTC
CSARDPLGTGPYEQYF
>TRBV12-3/TRBV12-4|-|TRBJ1-1|many
TGTGCCAGCAGGGAACTAACAGGCGCTGAAGCTTTCTTT
CASRELTGAEAFF
>TRBV5-1|-|TRBJ1-1|few
TGCGCCAGCAGCCTACAGGGACGGAGCACTGAAGCTTTCTTT
CASSLQGRSTEAFF
>TRBV5-1|-|TRBJ2-5|-
TGCGCCAGCAGCTTGGGACGGACGCAAGAGACCCAGTACTTC
CASSLGRTQETQYF
>TRBV19|-|TRBJ1-5|few
TGTGCCAGTACCCGAGACCCAAAGGGGCAGCCCCAGCATTTT
CASTRDPKGQPQHF
>TRBV12-3/TRBV12-4|-|TRBJ1-5|many
TGTGCCAGCAGTTCCCCCGTTGACACCAGCAATCAGCCCCAGCATTTT
CASSSPVDTSNQPQHF
>TRBV27|-|TRBJ1-3|-
TGTGCCAGCAGTTCCCCTGGAAACACCATATATTTT
CASSSPGNTIYF
>TRBV11-2|-|TRBJ2-3|many
TGTGCCAGCAGCTTAGATGGGGTGCAAACAGATACGCAGTATTTT
CASSLDGVQTDTQYF
>TRBV11-3|TRBD2|TRBJ2-1|few
TGTGCCAGCAGCTTAGATCCCGGGGAGGGTACTAATGAGCAGTTCTTC
CASSLDPGEGTNEQFF
>TRBV19|TRBD1|TRBJ2-6|few
TGTGCCAGTAGGCGACAGGGGGCCCTCTCTGGGGCCAACGTCCTGACTTTC
CASRRQGALSGANVLTF
>TRBV25-1|TRBD1|TRBJ1-2|few
TGTGCCAGCAGTGGGGGACAGCTCTATGGCTACACCTTC
CASSGGQLYGYTF
>TRBV20-1|-|TRBJ2-3|many
TGCAGTGCTAGAGATCCGGGTACAGATACGCAGTATTTT
CSARDPGTDTQYF